The 30 T cell receptor beta chains reported below all come from one sample, sequenced in a study of control samples from healthy donors and cancer patients. Here immunoSEQ multiplex PCR was the method, and the copy in TCRdb shows in-frame clones only, minus some. Of roughly 150,000 clones listed, around 90% are singletons. The sample consisted of blood. The receptors come from a man aged 18 to 30 in good health.

The chain employs TRBV18 and TRBJ2-2; D tentatively fits TRBD1 or TRBD2 (6 bases each). The V end was cut by 8 bases, the J end by 5 bases, with 15 bases between. This CDR3 has 14 residues. Germline CDR1 is KGHSH and CDR2 is LQKENI. The CDR3: CASRPGAHTGELFF. The CDR3 nucleotides read TGTGCCAGCAGACCGGGGGCGCATACCGGGGAGCTGTTTTTT.

The chain carries TRBV18 and TRBJ1-1; 9 nucleotides align to TRBD1. The CDR3 sequence is 18 residues long. Germline V gene data show CDR1 as KGHSH and CDR2 as LQKENI. Trimming at V came to 3 bases and at J to 0 bases, leaving 11 bases not matched to a gene. In DNA form, the CDR3 reads TGTGCCAGCTCACCCTCCCGAGGGACAGGGACTCTGAACACTGAAGCTTTCTTT. Its translation: CASSPSRGTGTLNTEAFF.

This clone occurred a few times. The same CDR3 is also encoded by other DNA sequences in this sample. V gene TRBV3-1 (or the pseudogene TRBV3-2) combines with J gene TRBJ2-7; 11 bases map to TRBD1. Germline CDR1 and CDR2: LGHDT and YNNKEL (reference sequence). This CDR3 spans 14 amino acids. V lost 4 bases and J lost 7; bases outside the gene matches: 6. The CDR3 reads CASSPGQGAGEQYF. CDR3 DNA sequence: TGTGCCAGCAGCCCAGGACAGGGGGCCGGAGAGCAGTACTTC.

The rearrangement joins TRBV19 to TRBJ2-2; 8 bases fit TRBD2. The CDR3 totals 16 residues. Germline-derived CDR1 and CDR2 are LNHDA and SQIVND (reference sequence). V lost 5 bases to trimming and J lost 4 bases; unmatched junction nucleotides: 9. The CDR3 here is CASSRGGQGSTGELFF. The CDR3 DNA sequence: TGTGCCAGTAGTCGGGGGGGGCAGGGCTCCACCGGGGAGCTGTTTTTT.

In its sample, this clone was seen a few times. Here the CDR3 reads CASSLGDGYGYTF. Written as DNA, the CDR3 is TGTGCCAGCAGCTTAGGGGACGGCTATGGCTACACCTTC. This sequence joins TRBV7-9 and TRBJ1-2; tentative D call: TRBD1 (5 bases). V lost 1 base and J 4 bases, leaving 7 bases between the germline ends. The CDR3 spans 13 residues. The V gene's germline CDR1 is SEHNR and CDR2 FQNEAQ (reference sequence).

CDR3 sequence (DNA): TGTGCCAGTAGCGTCGACCGGGACAGGGATACTGAGCAGTACTTC. Its translation: CASSVDRDRDTEQYF. This sequence joins TRBV19 and TRBJ2-7, with 9 bases matching TRBD1. Germline V gives CDR1 LNHDA, CDR2 SQIVND (reference sequence). This CDR3 comprises 15 residues. V trimming: 6 bases; J trimming: 7 bases; junction bases outside the gene matches: 13.

This rearrangement joins TRBV6-6 to TRBJ1-1, with 10 nucleotides matching TRBD1. Germline V gives CDR1 MNHNY, CDR2 SVGAGI (reference sequence). The CDR3 is 15 residues long. V trimming: 8 bases; J trimming: 1 base; junction bases outside the gene matches: 7. The CDR3 DNA reads as TGTGCCAGCTACCCTCGGGACAGGGGGAACACTGAAGCTTTCTTT. The encoded protein is CASYPRDRGNTEAFF.

This chain connects TRBV30 to TRBJ2-3, with TRBD2 identical over 9 bases. Germline loops: CDR1 GTSNPN, CDR2 SVGIG (reference sequence). V shed 2 bases, J shed 0 bases, and the junction held 6 bases outside the gene matches. The CDR3 extends over 16 amino acids. The DNA of the CDR3 is TGTGCCTGGAGTCCCGGACTAGCGCCTAGCACAGATACGCAGTATTTT. Protein: CAWSPGLAPSTDTQYF. Drawing the rest from reference TRBV30 and TRBJ2-3, the complete variable domain is SQTIHQWPATLVQPVGSPLSLECTVEGTSNPNLYWYRQAAGRGLQLLFYSVGIGQISSEVPQNLSASRPQDRQFILSSKKLLLSDSGFYLCAWSPGLAPSTDTQYFGPGTRLTVL.

This chain links TRBV6-5 with TRBJ2-5; the D is unclear. Germline V gene lookup returns CDR1 MNHEY and CDR2 SVGAGI. The V gene lost 7 bases and the J gene lost 5 bases, with 11 bases spanning the gap. The CDR3 has 12 residues. The CDR3 region is CASKWQRETQYF. The CDR3 DNA reads TGTGCCAGCAAATGGCAACGGGAGACCCAGTACTTC.

The chain links TRBV13 to TRBJ2-6; D might be TRBD1 (5 bases). Per germline, CDR1 PRHDT and CDR2 FYEKMQ (reference sequence). Between the trimmed V and J ends, which lost 4 bases and 0 bases, there was a span of 13 bases. The CDR3 consists of 17 residues. The CDR3, as DNA: TGTGCCAGCAGCTCGACAGAGCCCCGCTCTGGGGCCAACGTCCTGACTTTC. This encodes CASSSTEPRSGANVLTF. The full variable domain, its missing parts supplied by reference TRBV13 and TRBJ2-6, is AAGVIQSPRHLIKEKRETATLKCYPIPRHDTVYWYQQGPGQDPQFLISFYEKMQSDKGSIPDRFSAQQFSDYHSELNMSSLELGDSALYFCASSSTEPRSGANVLTFGAGSRLTVL.

The rearrangement links TRBV4-1 to TRBJ1-1; the D is unclear. Per germline, CDR1 MGHRA and CDR2 YSYEKL. V lost 0 bases and J lost 8, with 16 bases in between. CDR3 length: 15 amino acids. The CDR3 protein is CASSQDLNPPAEAFF. CDR3 DNA sequence: TGCGCCAGCAGCCAAGATCTGAACCCCCCCGCGGAAGCTTTCTTT.

This clone has just one count. The chain recombines TRBV7-3 with TRBJ2-1; 8 bases fit TRBD1. There are 15 residues in the CDR3. V dropped 5 bases and J dropped 7; count of bases not matched to a gene: 10. CDR1 SGHTA and CDR2 FQGTGA come from the germline V gene. CDR3 sequence reads: CASSPQGGTGNEQFF. The CDR3 nucleotides read TGTGCCAGCAGCCCACAGGGGGGCACTGGGAATGAGCAGTTCTTC.

V is TRBV5-1 and J is TRBJ2-5; the D gene is possibly TRBD2 (6 bases). The CDR3 has 14 amino acids. CDR1 and CDR2 from the germline V gene are SGHRS and YFSETQ. The germline V and J ends were trimmed by 4 bases and 2 bases, with 12 bases remaining between them. CDR3 DNA sequence: TGCGCCAGCAGCGTGACTAGGCGGCAAGAGACCCAGTACTTC. It yields the protein CASSVTRRQETQYF.

This chain connects TRBV7-2 to TRBJ1-2; D call uncertain. Trimming took 3 bases from V and 2 from J, leaving 10 bases between them. This CDR3 comprises 14 residues. The V gene's germline CDR1 is SGHTA and CDR2 FQGNSA. The CDR3 nucleotides are TGTGCCAGCAGCTTCAGTCCGAAGAACTATGGCTACACCTTC. Protein product: CASSFSPKNYGYTF.

CDR3 in DNA: TGTGCCAGCAGTCCCGACGGACTTCTGAACATTCAGTACTTC. This encodes CASSPDGLLNIQYF. The rearrangement uses TRBV6-6 and TRBJ2-4; the D gene is possibly TRBD2 (5 bases). Germline V gene lookup returns CDR1 MNHNY and CDR2 SVGAGI (reference sequence). This CDR3 is built from 14 residues. Trimming left V 5 bases short and J 7 bases short, with 15 bases between.

The chain recombines TRBV20-1 with TRBJ2-1, with D maybe TRBD1 (6 bases). V lost 3 bases to trimming and J lost 13 bases, with 19 bases between them. Germline CDR1 reads DFQATT; CDR2 reads SNEGSKA (reference sequence). This CDR3 spans 13 amino acids. CDR3 sequence (DNA): TGCAGTGCTAGTTTATTAGAGGGGGACGTCCAGTTCTTC. Amino acid sequence: CSASLLEGDVQFF.

The chain joins TRBV5-1 to TRBJ2-2, with D perhaps matching TRBD1 (5 bases). The CDR3 spans 15 residues. CDR1 and CDR2 from the germline V gene are SGHRS and YFSETQ. Trimming pared 1 base from V and 1 base from J, leaving 8 bases between. CDR3 in amino acids: CASSLRQGNTGELFF. The CDR3 DNA follows: TGCGCCAGCAGCTTGCGTCAGGGGAACACCGGGGAGCTGTTTTTT.

The J gene is TRBJ1-3, the V gene TRBV9; TRBD1 might be the D (6 bases). Germline CDR1 and CDR2: SGDLS and YYNGEE. This CDR3 comprises 14 residues. V was shortened by 6 bases and J by 3 bases, with 13 bases between the two germline ends. The CDR3 spells CASMRGASGNTIYF. Here the CDR3 DNA reads TGTGCCAGCATGAGGGGGGCTAGTGGAAACACCATATATTTT. Using reference TRBV9 and TRBJ1-3 for the parts outside the CDR3, the full variable domain is DSGVTQTPKHLITATGQRVTLRCSPRSGDLSVYWYQQSLDQGLQFLIQYYNGEERAKGNILERFSAQQFPDLHSELNLSSLELGDSALYFCASMRGASGNTIYFGEGSWLTVV.

This rearrangement joins TRBV7-9 to TRBJ2-5; no definite D call. The ends were cut back, 5 bases at V and 3 bases at J, with 10 bases in the middle. This CDR3 is built from 13 residues. Germline CDR1 is SEHNR and CDR2 is FQNEAQ (reference sequence). In DNA, the CDR3 is TGTGCCAGCAGCCCACCTTGGGAAGAGACCCAGTACTTC. As protein: CASSPPWEETQYF. The variable domain in full, completed from reference TRBV7-9 and TRBJ2-5, reads DTGVSQNPRHKITKRGQNVTFRCDPISEHNRLYWYRQTLGQGPEFLTYFQNEAQLEKSRLLSDRFSAERPKGSFSTLEIQRTEQGDSAMYLCASSPPWEETQYFGPGTRLLVL.

Points on this clone: The junction differs from germline at one of its ends, possibly a read error. The chain recombines TRBV4-2 with TRBJ2-6; the D is unclear. The CDR3 covers 14 residues. Germline-derived CDR1 and CDR2 are LGHNA and YNFKEQ. The CDR3, as DNA: TGTGCCAGCAGCTTAAGTGACAAGAAGAACCCCCCCTCTTTC. As protein: CASSLSDKKNPPSF.

DNA for the CDR3: TGTGCCAGCTCACCCCGCTCTACCAGGGGCACTGAAGCTTTCTTT. Translating gives CASSPRSTRGTEAFF. V and J are TRBV18 and TRBJ1-1; perhaps TRBD1 as D (6 bases). CDR1 is KGHSH and CDR2 is LQKENI in the germline V gene. The CDR3 runs 15 residues. V gave up 3 bases and J gave up 4 bases, with 15 bases separating them.

Of note for this clone: The sample holds other DNA sequences that translate to the same CDR3. As DNA, the CDR3 is TGCGCCAGCAGTTTGAACACTGAAGCTTTCTTT. The encoded protein is CASSLNTEAFF. The chain couples TRBV5-1 to TRBJ1-1, with unresolved D. Germline CDR1 is SGHRS and CDR2 is YFSETQ. The CDR3 runs to 11 residues. The V end was cut by 5 bases, the J end by 0 bases, with 2 bases between. Drawing the rest from reference TRBV5-1 and TRBJ1-1, the complete variable domain is KAGVTQTPRYLIKTRGQQVTLSCSPISGHRSVSWYQQTPGQGLQFLFEYFSETQRNKGNFPGRFSGRQFSNSRSEMNVSTLELGDSALYLCASSLNTEAFFGQGTRLTVV.

The V call is TRBV6-2 or TRBV6-3, the J call TRBJ2-7; D is ambiguous. Looked up from germline, CDR1 is MNHEY and CDR2 is SVGEGT. V lost 2 bases and J 5 bases, leaving 7 bases between the germline ends. The CDR3 length is 12 residues. The CDR3 bases are TGTGCCAGCAGTTACGGAGAGCACGAGCAGTACTTC. Its protein is CASSYGEHEQYF.

V and J are TRBV19 and TRBJ1-4, with 9 bases that match TRBD1. The trim removed 7 bases at V and 7 bases at J, leaving 10 bases unmatched. Germline V CDR1 and CDR2: LNHDA, SQIVND (reference sequence). The CDR3 length is 15 residues. The CDR3 DNA follows: TGTGCCAGTACCACCCCCGGGACAGGGATTGAAAAACTGTTTTTT. The encoded protein is CASTTPGTGIEKLFF.

The genes are TRBV28 and TRBJ2-1, with 11 nucleotides matching TRBD1. There are 15 residues in the CDR3. J gave up 2 bases and V 5 bases, and 2 bases lay outside the gene matches. The germline CDR1 and CDR2 sequences are MDHEN and SYDVKM. The CDR3 protein is CASSRDRGAYNEQFF. CDR3 DNA sequence: TGTGCCAGCAGTAGGGACAGGGGGGCCTACAATGAGCAGTTCTTC.

The rearrangement uses TRBV28 and TRBJ1-5; the match to TRBD1 covers 11 bases. CDR1 is MDHEN, CDR2 SYDVKM, per germline. The CDR3 runs 14 residues. V shed 3 bases, J shed 9 bases, and the junction held 4 bases outside the gene matches. CDR3 DNA: TGTGCCAGCAGTTTTGGGACAGGGGGTCCGCCCCAGCATTTT. This gives the protein CASSFGTGGPPQHF.

The rearrangement joins TRBV7-3 to TRBJ2-2; D is unresolved. Germline lookup yields CDR1 SGHTA and CDR2 FQGTGA. The CDR3 length is 13 residues. Trimming shortened V by 3 bases and J by 2 bases, and 4 bases separated the two germline ends. The DNA of the CDR3 is TGTGCCAGCAGCTTTGGCAACACCGGGGAGCTGTTTTTT. This codes for CASSFGNTGELFF.

The chain carries TRBV7-2 and TRBJ2-5; the D gene is possibly TRBD1 (6 bases). The CDR3 has 14 residues. V was clipped by 5 bases and J by 6 bases, with 16 bases between them. From germline, CDR1 is SGHTA and CDR2 FQGNSA. The CDR3 reads CASSRGQSRKTQYF. The CDR3 nucleotides read TGTGCCAGCAGCCGGGGACAATCGCGGAAGACCCAGTACTTC.

The chain uses TRBV10-3 and TRBJ2-3; 11 bases map to TRBD1. CDR1 ENHRY and CDR2 SYGVKD come from the germline V gene. Unmatched junction bases numbered 7, after V lost 6 bases and J lost 5 bases. This CDR3 has 15 residues. The CDR3 coding sequence is TGTGCCATCAGCCTGGACAGGGGGCTGGGAGATACGCAGTATTTT. Its translation is CAISLDRGLGDTQYF.

The CDR3 nucleotides are TGTGCCAGCAGTTACTCGGGGACAAAGGGCAACGACGAGCAGTACTTC. Protein: CASSYSGTKGNDEQYF. V usage is TRBV6-6 and J usage is TRBJ2-7, with D perhaps TRBD1 (6 bases). The germline V gene has CDR1 MNHNY and CDR2 SVGAGI (reference sequence). This CDR3 is built from 16 residues. Deletions cut 0 bases from V and 5 bases from J, with 17 bases between.